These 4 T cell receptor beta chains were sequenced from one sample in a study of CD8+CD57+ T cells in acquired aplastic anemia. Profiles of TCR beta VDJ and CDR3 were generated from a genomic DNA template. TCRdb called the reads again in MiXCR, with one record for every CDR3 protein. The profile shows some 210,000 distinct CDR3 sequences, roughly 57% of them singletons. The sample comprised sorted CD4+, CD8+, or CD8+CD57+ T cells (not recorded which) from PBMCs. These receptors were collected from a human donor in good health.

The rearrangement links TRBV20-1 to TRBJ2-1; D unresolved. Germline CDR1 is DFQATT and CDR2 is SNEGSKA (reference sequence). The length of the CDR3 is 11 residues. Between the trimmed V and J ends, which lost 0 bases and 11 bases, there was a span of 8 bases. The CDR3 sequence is CSARDPRKQFF. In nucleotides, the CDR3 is TGCAGTGCTAGAGATCCGAGAAAGCAGTTCTTC.

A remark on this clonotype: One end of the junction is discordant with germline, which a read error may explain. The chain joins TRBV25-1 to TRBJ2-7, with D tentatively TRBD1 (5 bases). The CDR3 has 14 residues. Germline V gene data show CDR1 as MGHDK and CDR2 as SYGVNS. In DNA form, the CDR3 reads TGTGCCAGCGGAAGGACATGGATGTACTACGAGCAGCACTTC. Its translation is CASGRTWMYYEQHF.

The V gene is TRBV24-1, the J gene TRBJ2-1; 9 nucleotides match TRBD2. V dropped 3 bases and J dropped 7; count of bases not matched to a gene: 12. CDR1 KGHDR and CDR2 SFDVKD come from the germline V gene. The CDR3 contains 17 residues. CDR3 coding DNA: TGTGCCACCAGTGATACCGTTAGCGGGAGTTCATGGAATGAGCAGTTCTTC. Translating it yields CATSDTVSGSSWNEQFF.

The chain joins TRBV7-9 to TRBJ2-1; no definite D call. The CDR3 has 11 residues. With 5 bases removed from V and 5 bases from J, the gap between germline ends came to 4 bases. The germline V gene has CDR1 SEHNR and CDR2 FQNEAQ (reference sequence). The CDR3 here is CASSTNNEQFF. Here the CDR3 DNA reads TGTGCCAGCAGCACTAACAATGAGCAGTTCTTC.